These T cell receptor beta chains were read from a single sample in a study of monozygotic twins with inflammatory bowel disease. TCRdb re-called the 5' RACE reads and catalogs CDR3 proteins one per entry, DNA excluded. This table lists 150,000 to 200,000 distinct CDR3 sequences. The sample taken for sequencing was blood. These receptors all stem from a human donor with ulcerative colitis or Crohn's disease, or a healthy co-twin of an affected twin (not recorded which). CDR3s include the opening cysteine and the closing phenylalanine or tryptophan. Each record gives: clone size, V gene, J gene, CDR3 protein. Only some rows state a clone size, as once, few, many or a class for expanded clones.

>-|TRBV20-1|TRBJ2-5
CSARDLGVAGIETQYF
>-|TRBV15|TRBJ1-5
CATSVPGGRNQPQHF
>-|TRBV14|TRBJ2-5
CASSQLTSLPPLGTQYF
>-|TRBV12-5|TRBJ2-2
CASGFLAGHTGELFF
>-|TRBV20-1|TRBJ2-7
CSAGQGGEQYF
>-|TRBV9|TRBJ1-3
CASSTLGGGTIYF
>-|TRBV5-6|TRBJ2-7
CASSPRQGGQGYEQYF
>-|TRBV6-5|TRBJ2-7
CASSSPGVFGYEQYF
>-|TRBV9|TRBJ2-1
CASSIEGTTFYNEQFF
>-|TRBV20-1|TRBJ1-6
CSAPRQNSPLHF
>-|TRBV13|TRBJ2-1
CASSTGARGGRAVNEQFF
>-|TRBV25-1|TRBJ2-1
CASSRTASSYNEQFF
>-|TRBV4-3|TRBJ2-4
CASSPALPPKNIQYF
>-|TRBV7-2|TRBJ2-1
CASSLGEAGGGDEQFF
>-|TRBV5-6|TRBJ1-2
CASSLRQIYGYTF
>-|TRBV19|TRBJ2-3
CASSIGPPLGSSQYF
>medium-sized|TRBV20-1|TRBJ2-1
CSASTPGDINEQFF
>-|TRBV11-3|TRBJ2-1
CASSPPRGEQFF
>-|TRBV5-1|TRBJ2-3
CASSSGTNTDTQYF
>-|TRBV18|TRBJ2-1
CASSPLRTEGSYNEQFF
>-|TRBV7-3|TRBJ2-2
CASSSSGGAGGGELFF